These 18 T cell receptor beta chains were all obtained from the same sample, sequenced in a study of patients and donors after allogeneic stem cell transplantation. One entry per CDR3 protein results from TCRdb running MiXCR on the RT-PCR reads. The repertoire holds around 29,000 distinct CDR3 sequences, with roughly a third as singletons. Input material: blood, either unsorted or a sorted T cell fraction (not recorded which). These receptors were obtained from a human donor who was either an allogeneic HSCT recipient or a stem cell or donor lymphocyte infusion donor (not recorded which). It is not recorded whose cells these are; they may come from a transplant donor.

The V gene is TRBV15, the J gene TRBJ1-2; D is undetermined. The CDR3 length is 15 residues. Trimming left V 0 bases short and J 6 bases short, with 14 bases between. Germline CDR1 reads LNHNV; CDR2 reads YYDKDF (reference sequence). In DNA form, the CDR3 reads TGTGCCACCAGCAGAGATATCGGGAGAGCGCATGGCTACACCTTC. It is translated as CATSRDIGRAHGYTF.

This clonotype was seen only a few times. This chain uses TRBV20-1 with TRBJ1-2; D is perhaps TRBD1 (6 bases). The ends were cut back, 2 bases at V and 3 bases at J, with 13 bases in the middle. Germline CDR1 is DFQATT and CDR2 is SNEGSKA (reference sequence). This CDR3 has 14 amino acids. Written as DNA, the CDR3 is TGCAGTGCTAGACGGACGGACAGTTACTATGGCTACACCTTC. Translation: CSARRTDSYYGYTF.

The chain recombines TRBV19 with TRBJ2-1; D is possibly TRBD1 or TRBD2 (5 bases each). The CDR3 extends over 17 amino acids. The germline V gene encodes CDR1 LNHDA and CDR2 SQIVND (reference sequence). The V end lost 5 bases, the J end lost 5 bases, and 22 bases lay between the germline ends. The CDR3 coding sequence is TGTGCCAGTAGTTTAGGGGAGATTATAGACCCCCACAATGAGCAGTTCTTC. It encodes CASSLGEIIDPHNEQFF.

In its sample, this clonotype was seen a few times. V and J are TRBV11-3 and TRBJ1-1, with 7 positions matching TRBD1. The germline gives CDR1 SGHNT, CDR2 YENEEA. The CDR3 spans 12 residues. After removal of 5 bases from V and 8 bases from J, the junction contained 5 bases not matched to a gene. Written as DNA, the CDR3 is TGTGCCAGCAGCGCCCGGGACAGAGAAGCTTTCTTT. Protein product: CASSARDREAFF.

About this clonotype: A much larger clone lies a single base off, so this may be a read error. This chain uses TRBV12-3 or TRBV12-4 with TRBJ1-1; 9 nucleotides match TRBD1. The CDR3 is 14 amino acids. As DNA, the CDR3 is TGTGCCAGCAGATTAGGACCGGGACAGGGAGGGGCTTTCTTT. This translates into CASRLGPGQGGAFF.

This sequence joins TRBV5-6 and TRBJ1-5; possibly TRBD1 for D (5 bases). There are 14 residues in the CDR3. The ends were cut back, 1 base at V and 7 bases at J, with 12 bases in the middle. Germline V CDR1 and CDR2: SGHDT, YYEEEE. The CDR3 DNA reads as TGTGCCAGCAGCTTGAGCAGGGTAGGACAGCCCCAGCATTTT. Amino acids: CASSLSRVGQPQHF.

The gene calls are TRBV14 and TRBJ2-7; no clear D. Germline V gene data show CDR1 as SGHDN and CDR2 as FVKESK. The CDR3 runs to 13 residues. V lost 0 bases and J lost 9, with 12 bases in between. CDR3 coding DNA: TGTGCCAGCAGCCAAGACGGTGGGGTTGGGCAGTACTTC. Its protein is CASSQDGGVGQYF.

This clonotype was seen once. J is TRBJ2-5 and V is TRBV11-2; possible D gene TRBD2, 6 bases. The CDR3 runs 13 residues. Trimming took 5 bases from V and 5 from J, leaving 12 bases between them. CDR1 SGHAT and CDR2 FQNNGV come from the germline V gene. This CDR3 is CASSIRETETQYF. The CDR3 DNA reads TGTGCCAGCAGCATACGGGAGACGGAGACCCAGTACTTC.

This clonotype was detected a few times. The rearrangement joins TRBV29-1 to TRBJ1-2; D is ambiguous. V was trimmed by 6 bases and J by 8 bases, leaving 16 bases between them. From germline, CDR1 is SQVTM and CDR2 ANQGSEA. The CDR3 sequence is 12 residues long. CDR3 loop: CSVGRQGRGYTF. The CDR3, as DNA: TGCAGCGTGGGCCGACAAGGGAGAGGCTACACCTTC.

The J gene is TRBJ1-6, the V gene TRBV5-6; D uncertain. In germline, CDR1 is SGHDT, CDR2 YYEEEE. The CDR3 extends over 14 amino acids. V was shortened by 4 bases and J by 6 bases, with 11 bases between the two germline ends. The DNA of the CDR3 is TGTGCCAGCAGCCTTCTGGGCAGTAATTCACCCCTCCACTTT. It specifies CASSLLGSNSPLHF. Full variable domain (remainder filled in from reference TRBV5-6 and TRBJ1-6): DAGVTQSPTHLIKTRGQQVTLRCSPKSGHDTVSWYQQALGQGPQFIFQYYEEEERQRGNFPDRFSGHQFPNYSSELNVNALLLGDSALYLCASSLLGSNSPLHFGNGTRLTVT.

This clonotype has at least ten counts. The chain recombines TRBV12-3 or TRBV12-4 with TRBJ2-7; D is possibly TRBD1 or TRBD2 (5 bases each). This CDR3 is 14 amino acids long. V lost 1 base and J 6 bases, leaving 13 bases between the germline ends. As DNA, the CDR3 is TGTGCCAGCAGTTTAGTGGGAAGAGGGGCCGAGCAGTACTTC. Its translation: CASSLVGRGAEQYF.

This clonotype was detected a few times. CDR3 region: CASSQDSAGNTEAFF. The DNA of the CDR3 is TGCGCCAGCAGCCAAGACAGCGCGGGGAACACTGAAGCTTTCTTT. The V call is TRBV4-3, the J call TRBJ1-1; D is undetermined. Trimming left V 0 bases short and J 1 base short, with 9 bases between. Germline assignment: CDR1 LGHNA and CDR2 YSLEER. CDR3 size: 15 residues.

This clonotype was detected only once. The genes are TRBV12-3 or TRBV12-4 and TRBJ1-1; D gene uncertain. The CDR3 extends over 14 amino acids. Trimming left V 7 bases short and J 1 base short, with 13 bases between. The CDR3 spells CASTSLGPNTEAFF. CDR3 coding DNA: TGTGCCAGCACCTCCCTGGGCCCGAACACTGAAGCTTTCTTT.

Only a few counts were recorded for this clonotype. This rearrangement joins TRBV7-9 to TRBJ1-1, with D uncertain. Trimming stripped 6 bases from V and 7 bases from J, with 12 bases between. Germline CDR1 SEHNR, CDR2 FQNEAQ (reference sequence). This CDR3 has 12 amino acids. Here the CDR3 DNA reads TGTGCCAGCAGTCCCGGGCCCCTTGAAGCTTTCTTT. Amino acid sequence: CASSPGPLEAFF.

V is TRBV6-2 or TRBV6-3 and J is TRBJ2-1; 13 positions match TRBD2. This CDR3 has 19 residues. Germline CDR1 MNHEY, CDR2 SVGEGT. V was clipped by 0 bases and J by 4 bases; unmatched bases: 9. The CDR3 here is CASSYSIRTSGSWYNEQFF. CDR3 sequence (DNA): TGTGCCAGCAGTTACTCGATCCGGACTAGCGGGAGTTGGTACAATGAGCAGTTCTTC.

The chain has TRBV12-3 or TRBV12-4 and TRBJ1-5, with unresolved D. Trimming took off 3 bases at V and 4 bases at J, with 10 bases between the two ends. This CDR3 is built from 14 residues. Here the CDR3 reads CASSFTAKNQPQHF. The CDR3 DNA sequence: TGTGCCAGCAGTTTCACAGCCAAGAATCAGCCCCAGCATTTT.

The CDR3 DNA reads TGTGCCAGCAGCCCTAGGCTGGCATTGGGAACTGAAGCTTTCTTT. Translated: CASSPRLALGTEAFF. The chain employs TRBV7-2 and TRBJ1-1; D not resolved. Germline CDR1 reads SGHTA; CDR2 reads FQGNSA. Trimming pared 5 bases from V and 5 bases from J, leaving 18 bases between. CDR3 length: 15 amino acids.

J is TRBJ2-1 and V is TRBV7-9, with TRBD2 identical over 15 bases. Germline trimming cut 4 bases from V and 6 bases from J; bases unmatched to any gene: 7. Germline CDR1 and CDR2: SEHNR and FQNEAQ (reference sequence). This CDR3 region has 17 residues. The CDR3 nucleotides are TGTGCCAGCAGCTCCCTTCCGGGACTAGCGGGAGGCAATGAGCAGTTCTTC. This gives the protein CASSSLPGLAGGNEQFF.